Below, 16 T cell receptor beta chains from the same sample are listed, as sequenced in a study of regulatory T cells in long-lasting Graves disease. Library construction for TCR beta used iRepertoire HTBI primers and Arm-PCR of CDR3 regions. TCRdb fed the multiplex PCR reads into MiXCR, producing one record per CDR3 protein. The data show 550,000 or so distinct CDR3 sequences, around 12% seen once. Time point here: newly diagnosed GD, antithyroid drugs for less than 3 months. PBMC-extracted RNA yielded the TCR library. Separately, the same data were catalogued under a study of T cells in Graves' hyperthyroidism and ophthalmopathy.

The sequencing here drew on peripheral blood mononuclear cells (PBMCs), taken at new diagnosis, from a patient treated with antithyroid drugs. The receptors were gathered from a woman aged 25 to 39 with Graves disease.

This clonotype was seen many times. The rearrangement links TRBV29-1 to TRBJ1-1; D gene unclear. Deletions cut 4 bases from V and 4 bases from J, with 10 bases between. The length of the CDR3 is 12 residues. The germline gives CDR1 SQVTM, CDR2 ANQGSEA. This CDR3 reads CSVGRYPTEAFF. CDR3 DNA sequence: TGCAGCGTTGGCCGGTACCCCACTGAAGCTTTCTTT.

This clonotype appeared a few times. The junction departs from the called germline gene at one end, perhaps through a read error. The chain uses TRBV12-3 or TRBV12-4 and TRBJ1-1, with TRBD1 identical over 7 bases. The CDR3 spans 18 residues. The CDR3 bases are TGTGCCAGCAGTCTTGTTAGGGAGCCAGGGGGTTTCAACACTAAAGCTTTCTTT. Translated: CASSLVREPGGFNTKAFF.

This clonotype was detected many times. The chain carries TRBV6-2 or TRBV6-3 and TRBJ2-3; D ambiguous. V lost 2 bases, J lost 6 bases, and 6 bases lay in between. Germline-derived CDR1 and CDR2 are MNHEY and SVGEGT. The CDR3 contains 12 residues. The CDR3 nucleotides are TGTGCCAGCAGTTACCGCCGGGATACGCAGTATTTT. This sequence encodes CASSYRRDTQYF.

This clonotype was detected many times. The junction differs from germline at one of its ends, possibly a read error. J is TRBJ2-7 and V is TRBV28; 9 bases fit TRBD1. The V gene's germline CDR1 is MDHEN and CDR2 SYDVKM. This CDR3 region has 13 residues. The CDR3 DNA sequence: TGTGCCAGCAGCCGGGACAGGGTATCCCATAGTAACTTC. Its translation: CASSRDRVSHSNF.

V and J are TRBV18 and TRBJ1-1, with D possibly TRBD1 on 5 matching bases. This CDR3 contains 14 residues. Trimming took 1 base from V and 4 from J, leaving 10 bases between them. Germline V lookup: CDR1 KGHSH, CDR2 LQKENI. Here the CDR3 reads CASSPLPGGTEAFF. The CDR3 DNA reads TGTGCCAGCTCACCACTACCGGGGGGCACTGAAGCTTTCTTT.

The CDR3 DNA sequence: TGCAGTGCCCACCCACTGGGGAGGGGAAATCAGCCCCAGCATTTT. Protein sequence: CSAHPLGRGNQPQHF. The chain carries TRBV20-1 and TRBJ1-5, with D perhaps matching TRBD1 (5 bases). There are 15 residues in the CDR3. The V end lost 6 bases, the J end lost 4 bases, and 19 bases lay between the germline ends. Germline CDR1 is DFQATT and CDR2 is SNEGSKA (reference sequence).

In this sample, this clonotype turned up many times. The chain links TRBV3-1 to TRBJ1-1, with TRBD1 as a possible D gene (6 bases). Germline values: CDR1 LGHDT, CDR2 YNNKEL (reference sequence). The CDR3 runs 16 residues. Trimming removed 4 bases from V and 5 bases from J, with 20 bases in between. The CDR3 DNA follows: TGTGCCAGCAGCCGCTTGCCTTGGGGGGCAGAAACTGAAGCTTTCTTT. Amino acids: CASSRLPWGAETEAFF.

This clonotype has more than one count but fewer than ten. The chain employs TRBV19 and TRBJ2-7; D might be TRBD2 (6 bases). The V gene lost 0 bases and the J gene lost 4 bases, with 10 bases spanning the gap. CDR1 is LNHDA and CDR2 is SQIVND in the germline V gene (reference sequence). The CDR3 consists of 14 residues. CDR3 loop: CASSIDISGYEQYF. The CDR3 nucleotides are TGTGCCAGTAGTATAGATATTAGCGGTTACGAGCAGTACTTC.

In this sample, this clonotype turned up many times. The chain couples TRBV7-2 to TRBJ1-1; D is unclear. Per the germline V gene, CDR1 is SGHTA and CDR2 is FQGNSA. V lost 3 bases and J 8 bases, leaving 10 bases between the germline ends. CDR3 length: 12 residues. CDR3 loop: CASSFGLTEAFF. The DNA for the CDR3 is TGTGCCAGCAGCTTCGGGCTAACCGAAGCTTTCTTT.

This clonotype was seen repeatedly, ten times or more. This chain joins TRBV2 and TRBJ1-5; D call uncertain. V lost 1 base, J lost 6 bases, and 10 bases lay in between. In germline, CDR1 is SNHLY, CDR2 FYNNEI. This CDR3 region has 14 residues. CDR3 sequence: CASSEGGGFQPQHF. The CDR3 DNA is TGTGCCAGCAGTGAAGGGGGTGGGTTTCAGCCCCAGCATTTT.

The chain uses TRBV19 and TRBJ2-7; 8 nucleotides align to TRBD1. CDR1 and CDR2 (germline): LNHDA, SQIVND (reference sequence). V lost 5 bases, J lost 2 bases, and 14 bases stayed unmatched. CDR3 length: 17 amino acids. The DNA for the CDR3 is TGTGCCAGTAGTCATCCAGGGGGCGCAAAGATGCCCTACGAGCAGTACTTC. As protein: CASSHPGGAKMPYEQYF. Full variable domain (outside the CDR3, taken from reference TRBV19 and TRBJ2-7): DGGITQSPKYLFRKEGQNVTLSCEQNLNHDAMYWYRQDPGQGLRLIYYSQIVNDFQKGDIAEGYSVSREKKESFPLTVTSAQKNPTAFYLCASSHPGGAKMPYEQYFGPGTRLTVT.

This chain links TRBV7-6 with TRBJ2-1; TRBD2 aligns across 15 bases. Looked up from germline, CDR1 is SGHVS and CDR2 is FNYEAQ. Trimming at V came to 0 bases and at J to 8 bases, leaving 14 bases not matched to a gene. The CDR3 covers 20 residues. CDR3 sequence (DNA): TGTGCCAGCAGCTTAGCCCCAGGACTAGCGGGAGGGCCGGGGGGCTATGAGCAGTTCTTC. Translated, it gives CASSLAPGLAGGPGGYEQFF.

J is TRBJ2-7 and V is TRBV2; 8 bases agree with TRBD1. The CDR3 is 14 amino acids. With 7 bases clipped from V and 6 bases from J, the junction kept 11 bases outside the gene matches. Germline V CDR1 and CDR2: SNHLY, FYNNEI. The DNA of the CDR3 is TGTGCCAGCATTCCACAGGGGGGAGGAGGCGAGCAGTACTTC. Protein: CASIPQGGGGEQYF.

There are many counts of this clonotype. This chain joins TRBV28 and TRBJ1-4; 8 bases align to TRBD1. From germline, CDR1 is MDHEN and CDR2 SYDVKM. The CDR3 has 13 amino acids. After removal of 7 bases from V and 8 bases from J, the junction contained 6 bases not matched to a gene. The CDR3 region is CASMDRVVEKLFF. CDR3 nucleotides: TGTGCCAGCATGGACAGGGTGGTCGAAAAACTGTTTTTT.

The chain uses TRBV18 and TRBJ1-1; perhaps TRBD1 as D (6 bases). The germline gives CDR1 KGHSH, CDR2 LQKENI. The CDR3 contains 17 residues. Between the trimmed V and J ends, which lost 0 bases and 4 bases, there was a span of 18 bases. CDR3 nucleotides: TGTGCCAGCTCACCACCGGGATCAGGAAGAGGGGGCACTGAAGCTTTCTTT. It translates to CASSPPGSGRGGTEAFF.

This clonotype was detected many times. This chain joins TRBV20-1 and TRBJ2-3; possible D gene TRBD1, 6 bases. Germline V CDR1 and CDR2: DFQATT, SNEGSKA (reference sequence). CDR3 length equals 15 residues. V was clipped by 2 bases and J by 2 bases, with 14 bases between them. The CDR3 nucleotides read TGCAGTGCTAGATTACCGGGACACTTCACAGATACGCAGTATTTT. It specifies CSARLPGHFTDTQYF.